The 7 T cell receptor beta chains presented below share a single source sample, sequenced in a study of identical twins. TCRdb itself ran the 5' RACE reads through MiXCR, one entry per CDR3 protein. The table shows about 660,000 distinct CDR3 sequences, with roughly 8% occurring only once. The data were also submitted as part of a second study, on yellow fever vaccine responses in identical twins.

The sequencing input was PBMCs. The source is a woman aged 18-30 years in good health.

This clonotype occurred a few times. This chain connects TRBV5-4 to TRBJ2-1; 9 bases line up with TRBD2. This CDR3 has 15 amino acids. Per the germline V gene, CDR1 is SGHNT and CDR2 is YYREEE (reference sequence). V shed 3 bases, J shed 7 bases, and the junction held 8 bases outside the gene matches. The CDR3 sequence: CASSYDVAGENEQFF. As DNA, the CDR3 is TGTGCCAGCAGCTATGACGTAGCGGGAGAGAATGAGCAGTTCTTC.

This clonotype occurred many times. The rearrangement joins TRBV12-3 or TRBV12-4 to TRBJ2-7; D tentatively reads TRBD1 or TRBD2 (5 bases each). The germline V and J ends were trimmed by 5 bases and 2 bases, with 22 bases remaining between them. The CDR3 consists of 17 residues. CDR3 bases: TGTGCCAGCAGTCCCCCCGGGACCCAGTCTCTTACCTACGAGCAGTACTTC. Translation: CASSPPGTQSLTYEQYF.

This clonotype came up a few times. The chain recombines TRBV29-1 with TRBJ1-2; D unresolved. The CDR3 has 14 amino acids. Trimming took 0 bases from V and 4 from J, leaving 12 bases between them. Germline V gene data show CDR1 as SQVTM and CDR2 as ANQGSEA. Written as DNA, the CDR3 is TGCAGCGTTGAAGACTCCCGGAGAGGCTATGGCTACACCTTC. This codes for CSVEDSRRGYGYTF.

This clonotype was picked up many times. The chain joins TRBV24-1 to TRBJ1-4; D is possibly TRBD1 (5 bases). Trimming stripped 2 bases from V and 0 bases from J, with 9 bases between. Germline V gene lookup returns CDR1 KGHDR and CDR2 SFDVKD. The CDR3 has 16 residues. CDR3 in DNA: TGTGCCACCAGTGATTCGACAGCTGCAACTAATGAAAAACTGTTTTTT. It codes for CATSDSTAATNEKLFF.

The chain joins TRBV20-1 to TRBJ2-7; D is ambiguous. The length of the CDR3 is 12 residues. V dropped 3 bases and J dropped 6 bases, with 12 bases sitting between them. Germline-derived CDR1 and CDR2 are DFQATT and SNEGSKA (reference sequence). CDR3 sequence (DNA): TGCAGTGCTAGGAGGATAAGCATCGAGCAGTACTTC. Translation gives CSARRISIEQYF.

CDR3 DNA: TGTGCCAGCAGTTTAGTCCAGGGGGCCCTTTTGACCCAGTACTTC. Translated, it gives CASSLVQGALLTQYF. The V call is TRBV12-3 or TRBV12-4, the J call TRBJ2-5; TRBD1 aligns across 8 bases. The CDR3 has 15 amino acids. V shed 1 base and J 7 bases; nucleotides not matched to a gene: 8.

The chain employs TRBV5-1 and TRBJ2-7, with TRBD2 matching over 8 bases. The CDR3 spans 15 residues. V lost 4 bases and J lost 4; bases outside the gene matches: 10. Per germline, CDR1 SGHRS and CDR2 YFSETQ. In DNA form, the CDR3 reads TGCGCCAGCAGCCCGGGGGGGGGATCTTGGTACGAGCAGTACTTC. Its protein is CASSPGGGSWYEQYF.